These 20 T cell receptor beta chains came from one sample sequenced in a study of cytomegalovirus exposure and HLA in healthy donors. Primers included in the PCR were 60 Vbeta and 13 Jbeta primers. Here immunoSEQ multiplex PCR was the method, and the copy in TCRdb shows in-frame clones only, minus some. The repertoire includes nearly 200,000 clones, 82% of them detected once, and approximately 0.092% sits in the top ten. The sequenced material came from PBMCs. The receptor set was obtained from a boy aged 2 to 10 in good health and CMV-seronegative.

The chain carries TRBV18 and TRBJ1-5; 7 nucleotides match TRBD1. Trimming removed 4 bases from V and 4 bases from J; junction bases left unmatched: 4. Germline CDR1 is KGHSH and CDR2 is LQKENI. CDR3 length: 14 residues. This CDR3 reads CASSRGTENQPQHF. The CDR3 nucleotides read TGTGCCAGCTCACGAGGGACAGAAAATCAGCCCCAGCATTTT.

The CDR3, as DNA: TGTGCCAGCAGCTCCACGCCGACTACTAGGCGGGGGGAGGCCCAGTACTTC. Protein product: CASSSTPTTRRGEAQYF. The V gene is TRBV7-9, the J gene TRBJ2-5; 8 bases fit TRBD2. CDR1 and CDR2 from the germline V gene are SEHNR and FQNEAQ (reference sequence). The CDR3 contains 17 residues. The V gene end was trimmed by 4 bases and the J gene end by 9 bases; junction bases not matched to a gene: 19.

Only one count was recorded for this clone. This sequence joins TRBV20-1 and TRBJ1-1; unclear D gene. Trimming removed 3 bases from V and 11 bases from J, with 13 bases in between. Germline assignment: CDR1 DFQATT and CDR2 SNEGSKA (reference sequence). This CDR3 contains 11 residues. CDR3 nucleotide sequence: TGCAGTGCTAGTGCACCGTTTCGGGCTTTCTTT. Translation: CSASAPFRAFF.

CDR3 loop: CASSQRQVTEQFF. In DNA, the CDR3 is TGTGCCAGCTCACAACGACAGGTCACTGAGCAGTTCTTC. The chain joins TRBV18 to TRBJ2-1, with D perhaps TRBD1 (6 bases). From germline, CDR1 is KGHSH and CDR2 LQKENI. CDR3 length: 13 residues. V gave up 4 bases and J gave up 9 bases, with 13 bases separating them.

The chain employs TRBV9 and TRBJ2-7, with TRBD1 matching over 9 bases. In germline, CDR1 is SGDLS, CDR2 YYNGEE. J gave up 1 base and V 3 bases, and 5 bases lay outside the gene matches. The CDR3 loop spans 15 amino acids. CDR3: CASSEYGTGSYEQYF. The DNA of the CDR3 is TGTGCCAGCAGCGAATACGGGACAGGGTCCTACGAGCAGTACTTC.

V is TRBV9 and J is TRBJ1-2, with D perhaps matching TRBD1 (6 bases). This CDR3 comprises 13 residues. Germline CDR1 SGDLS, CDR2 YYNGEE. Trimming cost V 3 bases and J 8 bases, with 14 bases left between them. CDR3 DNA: TGTGCCAGCAGCGAGGGGGTAAGAAGAGGCTACACCTTC. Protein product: CASSEGVRRGYTF.

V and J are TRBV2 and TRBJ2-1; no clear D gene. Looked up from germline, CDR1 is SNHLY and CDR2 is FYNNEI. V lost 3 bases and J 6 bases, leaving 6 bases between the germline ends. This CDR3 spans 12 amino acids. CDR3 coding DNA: TGTGCCAGCAGTGATGGAGTCAATGAGCAGTTCTTC. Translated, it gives CASSDGVNEQFF.

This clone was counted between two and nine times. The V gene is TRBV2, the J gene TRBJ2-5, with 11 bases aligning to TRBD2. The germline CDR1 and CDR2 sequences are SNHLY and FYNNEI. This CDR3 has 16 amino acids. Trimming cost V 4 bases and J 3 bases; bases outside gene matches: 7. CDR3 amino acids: CASSGSSGGWKETQYF. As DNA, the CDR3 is TGTGCCAGCAGTGGGTCTAGCGGGGGGTGGAAAGAGACCCAGTACTTC.

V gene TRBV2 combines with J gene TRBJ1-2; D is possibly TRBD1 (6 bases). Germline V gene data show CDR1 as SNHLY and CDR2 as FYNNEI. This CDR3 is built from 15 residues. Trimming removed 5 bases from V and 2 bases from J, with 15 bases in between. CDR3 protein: CASSFSRQANYGYTF. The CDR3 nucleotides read TGTGCCAGCAGTTTCTCGCGACAGGCCAACTATGGCTACACCTTC.

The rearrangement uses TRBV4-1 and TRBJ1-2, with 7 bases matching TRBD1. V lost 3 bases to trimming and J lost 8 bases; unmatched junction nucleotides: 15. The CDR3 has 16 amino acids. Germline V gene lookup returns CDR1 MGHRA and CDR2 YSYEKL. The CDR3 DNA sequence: TGCGCCAGCAGCCATTCCGGGGCCAGGGGGATAGGGGGCTACACCTTC. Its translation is CASSHSGARGIGGYTF.

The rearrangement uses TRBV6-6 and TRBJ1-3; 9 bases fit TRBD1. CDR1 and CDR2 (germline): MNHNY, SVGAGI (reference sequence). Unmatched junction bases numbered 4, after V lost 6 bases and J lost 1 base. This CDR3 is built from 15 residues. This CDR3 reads CASSVGTGSGNTIYF. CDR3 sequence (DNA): TGTGCCAGCAGCGTTGGGACAGGGTCTGGAAACACCATATATTTT.

CDR3 in amino acids: CASSQPPPASSYNEQFF. DNA for the CDR3: TGTGCCAGCAGCCAACCCCCTCCGGCTAGCTCCTACAATGAGCAGTTCTTC. J is TRBJ2-1 and V is TRBV14; D is unresolved. The CDR3 length is 17 residues. Germline CDR1 SGHDN, CDR2 FVKESK. Trimming took off 2 bases at V and 0 bases at J, with 14 bases between the two ends.

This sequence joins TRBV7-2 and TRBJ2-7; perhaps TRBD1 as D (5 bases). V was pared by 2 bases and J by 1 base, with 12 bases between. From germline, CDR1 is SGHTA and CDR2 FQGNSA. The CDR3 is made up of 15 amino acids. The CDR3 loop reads CASSLRGQTSYEQYF. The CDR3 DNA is TGTGCCAGCAGCTTAAGGGGTCAGACATCCTACGAGCAGTACTTC.

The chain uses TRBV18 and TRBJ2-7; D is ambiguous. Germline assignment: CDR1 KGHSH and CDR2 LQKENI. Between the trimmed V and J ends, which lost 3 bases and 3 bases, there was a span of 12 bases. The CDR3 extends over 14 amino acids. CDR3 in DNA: TGTGCCAGCTCACCTTCGGTAGCCGGCTACGAGCAGTACTTC. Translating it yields CASSPSVAGYEQYF. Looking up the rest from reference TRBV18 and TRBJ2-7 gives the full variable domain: NAGVMQNPRHLVRRRGQEARLRCSPMKGHSHVYWYRQLPEEGLKFMVYLQKENIIDESGMPKERFSAEFPKEGPSILRIQQVVRGDSAAYFCASSPSVAGYEQYFGPGTRLTVT.

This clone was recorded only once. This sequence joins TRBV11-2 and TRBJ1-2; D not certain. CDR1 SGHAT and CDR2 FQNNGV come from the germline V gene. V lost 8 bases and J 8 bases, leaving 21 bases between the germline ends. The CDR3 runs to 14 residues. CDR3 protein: CASRPDFRGRGYTF. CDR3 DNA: TGTGCCAGCCGCCCTGATTTTCGGGGTCGAGGCTACACCTTC.

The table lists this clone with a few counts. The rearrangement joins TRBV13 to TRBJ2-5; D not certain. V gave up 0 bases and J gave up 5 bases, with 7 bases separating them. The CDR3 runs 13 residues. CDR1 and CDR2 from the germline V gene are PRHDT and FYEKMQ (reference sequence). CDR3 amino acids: CASSLGLVETQYF. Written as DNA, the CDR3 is TGTGCCAGCAGCTTAGGCCTAGTTGAGACCCAGTACTTC.

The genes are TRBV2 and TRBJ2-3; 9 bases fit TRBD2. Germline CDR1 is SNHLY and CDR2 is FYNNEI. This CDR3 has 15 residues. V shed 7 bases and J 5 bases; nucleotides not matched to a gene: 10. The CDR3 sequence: CASKGDSGGLDTQYF. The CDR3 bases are TGTGCCAGCAAGGGGGATAGCGGGGGATTAGATACGCAGTATTTT.

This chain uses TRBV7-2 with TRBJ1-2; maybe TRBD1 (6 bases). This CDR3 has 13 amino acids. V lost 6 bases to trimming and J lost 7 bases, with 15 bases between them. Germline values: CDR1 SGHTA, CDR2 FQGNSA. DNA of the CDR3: TGTGCCAGCAGTCTTCCAGGGGTTGCTGGCTACACCTTC. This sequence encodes CASSLPGVAGYTF.

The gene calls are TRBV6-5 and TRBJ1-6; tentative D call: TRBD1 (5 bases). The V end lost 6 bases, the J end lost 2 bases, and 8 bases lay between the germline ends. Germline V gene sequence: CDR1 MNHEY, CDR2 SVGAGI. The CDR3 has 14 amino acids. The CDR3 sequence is CASRGGAYNSPLHF. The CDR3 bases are TGTGCCAGCAGGGGGGGGGCCTATAATTCACCCCTCCACTTT.

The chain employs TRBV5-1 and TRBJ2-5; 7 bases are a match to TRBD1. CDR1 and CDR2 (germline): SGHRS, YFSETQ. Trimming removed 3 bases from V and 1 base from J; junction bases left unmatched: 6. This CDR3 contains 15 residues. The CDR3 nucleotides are TGCGCCAGCAGCTCCACCGGGACAGTCCAAGAGACCCAGTACTTC. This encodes CASSSTGTVQETQYF.